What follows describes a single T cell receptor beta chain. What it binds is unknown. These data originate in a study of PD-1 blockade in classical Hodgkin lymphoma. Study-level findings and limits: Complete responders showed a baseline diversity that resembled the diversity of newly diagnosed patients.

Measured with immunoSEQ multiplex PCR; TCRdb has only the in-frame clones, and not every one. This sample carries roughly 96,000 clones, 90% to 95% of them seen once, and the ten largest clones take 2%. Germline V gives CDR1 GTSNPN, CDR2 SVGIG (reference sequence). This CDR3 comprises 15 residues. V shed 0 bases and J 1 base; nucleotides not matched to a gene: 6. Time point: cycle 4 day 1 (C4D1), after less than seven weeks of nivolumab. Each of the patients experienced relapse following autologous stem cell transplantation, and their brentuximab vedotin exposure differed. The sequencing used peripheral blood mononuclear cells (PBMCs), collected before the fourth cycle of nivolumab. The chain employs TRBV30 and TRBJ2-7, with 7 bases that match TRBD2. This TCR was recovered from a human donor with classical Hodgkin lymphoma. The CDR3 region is CAWSVRGVWSYEQYF. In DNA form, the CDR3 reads TGTGCCTGGAGTGTACGGGGGGTATGGTCCTACGAGCAGTACTTC.